This TCR beta chain is from a study of control samples from healthy donors and cancer patients (dated by TCRdb to the early 2020s). This clone is a singleton in its sample. What antigen it recognizes has not been identified. No quality values exist for individual bases; no much larger clone is one base distant. The library was made by the immunoSEQ multiplex PCR assay. TCRdb mirrors the immuneACCESS table, restricted to in-frame sequences. Some clones are absent from its copies; in checked studies, under half trace to an unresolved V gene, and the reason for the others is unknown. The sample table records 150,000 or so clones; about 94% of these occur just once. The ten largest make up around 5.4% of the sample. Trimming costs V 2 bases and J 4 bases, and their ends lie 12 bases apart. The CDR3 goes from the cysteine to the phenylalanine over 15 residues. Just CDR3 DNA is preserved here, 45 bases in frame from base 1. CDR1 and CDR2 were assigned from the germline V gene as MNHEY and SVGAGI.

Sequenced input: blood. The origin of this receptor is a man aged 40-49 years in good health. This sequence uses TRBV6-5 and TRBJ2-1; TRBD2 is a possible D gene, resting on 5 matching bases. The CDR3 region: CASSYRRPGYNEQFF. The DNA sequence is TGTGCCAGCAGTTACAGGAGGCCAGGTTACAATGAGCAGTTCTTC.